This TCR beta chain was identified in a study of CD8 T cells in ankylosing spondylitis (TCRdb year 2017). About the full investigation: The study set out to find disease-linked TCR variants by profiling T cell receptor beta repertoires in ankylosing spondylitis patients and healthy donors. The full study cohort comprised about 23 ankylosing spondylitis patients and about 110 healthy donors. Peripheral blood samples were taken, and synovial fluid was additionally collected from ankylosing spondylitis patients. The paper's findings and limits, for the study overall: Some motif variants were previously reported in synovial fluid and blood of reactive arthritis patients, suggesting common disease-initiation mechanisms. Significant enrichment of the disease-linked clones was reported in matched synovial fluid samples from ankylosing spondylitis patients. A CD8+ phenotype was shown by the disease-linked clones, which were found at relatively low frequencies in peripheral blood. Blood from ankylosing spondylitis patients appeared to be characterized by a TCR beta motif composed of 7 to 9 highly homologous amino acid variants.

The data were produced on an Illumina HiSeq 2500. Quantitative 5'-RACE with molecular barcodes was the method used to prepare the TCR beta libraries. The paper's processing steps were these. A new computational method based on a probabilistic model of VDJ rearrangement was used to identify disease-linked TCR variants. TCRdb took the public reads, trimmed them with fastp at Q25, ran MiXCR for clone calling and kept in-frame beta chains. Every distinct CDR3 protein forms one entry, paired with its most common genes and DNA. These V and J calls originate from TCRdb's pipeline instead of the authors' own analysis. This sample is represented by 290,000 or so distinct CDR3 sequences; about 20% of them were singletons. Of the sample, 3.5% is held by the ten largest clones. V and J lose 4 bases and 3 bases, and a span of 9 bases separates them. The CDR3 goes from the cysteine to the phenylalanine over 13 residues. Of all the DNA, just the CDR3 is kept, 39 bases in frame from base 1. For CDR1 and CDR2, the germline V gene (reference sequence) lists MNHNY and SVGAGI.

This clonotype was seen many times. Its antigen specificity is not known. No base quality values were provided; no much bigger clone lies one nucleotide off. This TCR was recovered from a female donor with ankylosing spondylitis or in good health (not recorded which). Sample: blood, either unsorted or a sorted T cell fraction (not recorded which). The chain is assembled from TRBV6-6 and TRBJ1-2, with the D gene too uncertain to name. The nucleotide sequence reads as follows: TGTGCCAGCAGTTTAGGGCAGGACTATGGCTACACCTTC. Translated, it gives CASSLGQDYGYTF.